This TCR beta chain emerged from a study of early T cells in non-severe SARS-CoV-2 infection. Across the study: Investigators sequenced bulk RNA drawn from unsorted whole blood, and chains remained unpaired.

This clonotype was recorded a few times. CDR3 length: 13 amino acids. The V gene's germline CDR1 is SGHTA and CDR2 FQGNSA. With 0 bases clipped from V and 7 bases from J, the junction kept 2 bases outside the gene matches. Individual cDNA molecules were tagged with unique molecular identifiers. Each CDR3 protein is one row after TCRdb ran MiXCR on the 5' RACE reads. The sample yields tens of thousands of distinct CDR3 sequences, about 4.5% seen once. This clonotype originated in an adult who was a healthcare worker with PCR-confirmed SARS-CoV-2 infection or an uninfected control (not recorded which). Sequenced material: whole blood. The chain is built from TRBV7-2 and TRBJ1-2, with 7 bases that match TRBD1. CDR3: CASSLASGGGYTF. DNA of the CDR3: TGTGCCAGCAGCTTAGCGTCAGGGGGTGGCTACACCTTC.